A single sample is the source of the 22 T cell receptor beta chains below, sequenced in a study of PD-L1 blockade in urothelial cancer. This table comes from immunoSEQ multiplex PCR, and its TCRdb copy is limited to in-frame clones, with some not included. This table holds about 110,000 clones, 80% to 95% found once. The time point denotes: peripheral blood 6 weeks after treatment start. The material sequenced was PBMCs, taken around atezolizumab (anti-PD-L1) treatment. These receptors came from a man aged 60 to 75 with urothelial cancer.

CDR3: CASSLGIQGAPDGAFF. The CDR3 DNA sequence: TGCGCCAGCAGCCTTGGTATTCAGGGGGCGCCGGATGGGGCTTTCTTT. V is TRBV5-1 and J is TRBJ1-1; 8 nucleotides agree with TRBD1. CDR3 length equals 16 residues. CDR1 SGHRS and CDR2 YFSETQ come from the germline V gene. Unmatched junction bases numbered 19, after V lost 4 bases and J lost 11 bases. Based on the CDR3 plus reference TRBV5-1 and TRBJ1-1, the full variable domain is KAGVTQTPRYLIKTRGQQVTLSCSPISGHRSVSWYQQTPGQGLQFLFEYFSETQRNKGNFPGRFSGRQFSNSRSEMNVSTLELGDSALYLCASSLGIQGAPDGAFFGQGTRLTVV.

The rearrangement joins TRBV7-2 to TRBJ2-3; 7 nucleotides align to TRBD2. CDR3 size: 16 residues. CDR1 SGHTA and CDR2 FQGNSA come from the germline V gene. V trimming: 4 bases; J trimming: 1 base; junction bases outside the gene matches: 8. The CDR3 DNA sequence: TGTGCCAGCAGCTGGGAGGGGATTATGGGCACAGATACGCAGTATTTT. Translated, it gives CASSWEGIMGTDTQYF.

This chain uses TRBV9 with TRBJ2-2, with 10 positions matching TRBD2. The germline V gene has CDR1 SGDLS and CDR2 YYNGEE. CDR3 length: 18 amino acids. J gave up 2 bases and V 2 bases, and 9 bases lay outside the gene matches. CDR3 amino acids: CASSVNSGGPFNTGELFF. Here the CDR3 DNA reads TGTGCCAGCAGCGTTAATAGCGGGGGGCCCTTCAACACCGGGGAGCTGTTTTTT.

In DNA form, the CDR3 reads TGTGCCAGCAGCGGAACCGGGACACCCTTCGAGCAGTACTTC. It is translated as CASSGTGTPFEQYF. J is TRBJ2-7 and V is TRBV2; D might be TRBD1 (6 bases). CDR3 length: 14 amino acids. Trimming took off 6 bases at V and 6 bases at J, with 18 bases between the two ends. Germline V gives CDR1 SNHLY, CDR2 FYNNEI.

The rearrangement links TRBV27 to TRBJ2-7; 7 nucleotides align to TRBD1. From germline, CDR1 is MNHEY and CDR2 SMNVEV (reference sequence). Germline trimming cut 6 bases from V and 2 bases from J; bases unmatched to any gene: 13. The CDR3 has 16 residues. The CDR3 nucleotides read TGTGCCAGCAGAGTCACAGGGGCCCAGGGAACCTACGAGCAGTACTTC. It codes for CASRVTGAQGTYEQYF.

This sequence joins TRBV2 and TRBJ2-3, with 10 bases matching TRBD2. The CDR3 consists of 18 residues. V shed 7 bases and J 2 bases; nucleotides not matched to a gene: 15. CDR1 and CDR2 from the germline V gene are SNHLY and FYNNEI. CDR3 protein: CASTSGSSGRVVTDTQYF. The CDR3 DNA is TGTGCCAGCACCTCAGGGTCTAGCGGGAGAGTGGTCACAGATACGCAGTATTTT.

The chain couples TRBV2 to TRBJ1-2; D perhaps matches TRBD1 (5 bases). The CDR3 sequence is 13 residues long. V lost 6 bases and J 2 bases, leaving 10 bases between the germline ends. The V gene's germline CDR1 is SNHLY and CDR2 FYNNEI. The CDR3 DNA reads TGTGCCAGCAGCCAGCGGGGGAACTATGGCTACACCTTC. As protein: CASSQRGNYGYTF.

This chain links TRBV19 with TRBJ1-3, with TRBD1 as a possible D gene (5 bases). The CDR3 loop spans 14 amino acids. V was trimmed by 3 bases and J by 4 bases, leaving 10 bases between them. The germline V gene encodes CDR1 LNHDA and CDR2 SQIVND (reference sequence). CDR3 sequence (DNA): TGTGCCAGTAGTATGGCAGGGCTCGGAAACACCATATATTTT. This translates into CASSMAGLGNTIYF.

CDR3 sequence reads: CASSFQQEHTGELFF. The CDR3, as DNA: TGCGCCAGCAGCTTCCAACAGGAGCACACCGGGGAGCTGTTTTTT. V and J are TRBV5-1 and TRBJ2-2, with a tentative D call TRBD1 (5 bases). Germline CDR1 is SGHRS and CDR2 is YFSETQ. The CDR3 runs 15 residues. With 2 bases removed from V and 3 bases from J, the gap between germline ends came to 11 bases.

The chain has TRBV27 and TRBJ1-6; no reliable D call. V shed 5 bases and J shed 4 bases, with 9 bases lying between them. Germline loops: CDR1 MNHEY, CDR2 SMNVEV (reference sequence). The CDR3 runs 14 residues. Here the CDR3 DNA reads TGTGCCAGCAGTCATCGAGGGTATAATTCACCCCTCCACTTT. It is translated as CASSHRGYNSPLHF.

The rearrangement uses TRBV19 and TRBJ2-1; 7 bases align to TRBD1. Germline CDR1 LNHDA, CDR2 SQIVND (reference sequence). The CDR3 extends over 14 amino acids. J was trimmed by 6 bases and V by 4 bases; bases with no gene match: 6. The CDR3 DNA is TGTGCCAGTAGTAGGGACAGAGATCTCAATGAGCAGTTCTTC. Amino acids: CASSRDRDLNEQFF. Full variable domain (remainder filled in from reference TRBV19 and TRBJ2-1): DGGITQSPKYLFRKEGQNVTLSCEQNLNHDAMYWYRQDPGQGLRLIYYSQIVNDFQKGDIAEGYSVSREKKESFPLTVTSAQKNPTAFYLCASSRDRDLNEQFFGPGTRLTVL.

This sequence joins TRBV4-1 and TRBJ2-3; 8 nucleotides match TRBD2. J gave up 5 bases and V 4 bases, and 8 bases lay outside the gene matches. This CDR3 contains 15 residues. Germline V gives CDR1 MGHRA, CDR2 YSYEKL. The CDR3 sequence is CASSRGSGAVDTQYF. DNA of the CDR3: TGCGCCAGCAGCCGAGGTAGCGGGGCAGTAGATACGCAGTATTTT.

The J gene is TRBJ2-3, the V gene TRBV7-2; D remains unclear. The CDR3 is made up of 13 amino acids. Trimming took 1 base from V and 4 from J, leaving 6 bases between them. The germline V gene has CDR1 SGHTA and CDR2 FQGNSA. The CDR3 protein is CASSLVAADTQYF. As DNA, the CDR3 is TGTGCCAGCAGCTTAGTGGCCGCAGATACGCAGTATTTT.

Details on this clone: This CDR3 is also generated by other DNA sequences in the sample. J is TRBJ2-5 and V is TRBV9, with TRBD1 as a possible D gene (6 bases). CDR1 and CDR2 from the germline V gene are SGDLS and YYNGEE. V was cut by 0 bases and J by 5 bases, with 14 bases left in between. This CDR3 contains 15 residues. The CDR3 loop reads CASSVGAGGRETQYF. The CDR3 nucleotides are TGTGCCAGCAGCGTAGGAGCTGGGGGCCGGGAGACCCAGTACTTC.

The chain recombines TRBV2 with TRBJ1-1; no clear D. CDR3 length: 13 residues. V lost 4 bases and J 4 bases, leaving 10 bases between the germline ends. In germline, CDR1 is SNHLY, CDR2 FYNNEI. As DNA, the CDR3 is TGTGCCAGCAGTGTGGAGGGAAGCACTGAAGCTTTCTTT. This sequence encodes CASSVEGSTEAFF. The full variable domain, completed using reference TRBV2 and TRBJ1-1, is EPEVTQTPSHQVTQMGQEVILRCVPISNHLYFYWYRQILGQKVEFLVSFYNNEISEKSEIFDDQFSVERPDGSNFTLKIRSTKLEDSAMYFCASSVEGSTEAFFGQGTRLTVV.

CDR3 loop: CASSIAHRKEAQHF. For the CDR3, the DNA is TGTGCCAGTAGTATAGCCCATCGGAAGGAGGCCCAGCATTTT. V gene TRBV19 combines with J gene TRBJ1-5; no clear D gene. From germline, CDR1 is LNHDA and CDR2 SQIVND (reference sequence). This CDR3 is 14 amino acids long. Trimming pared 1 base from V and 11 bases from J, leaving 15 bases between.

V and J are TRBV7-3 and TRBJ2-1, with D tentatively TRBD2 (6 bases). CDR1 and CDR2 (germline): SGHTA, FQGTGA. The CDR3 runs to 15 residues. The ends were cut back, 6 bases at V and 1 base at J, with 13 bases in the middle. The CDR3 region is CASSFSGDSYNEQFF. In DNA, the CDR3 is TGTGCCAGCAGTTTTAGCGGAGATTCCTACAATGAGCAGTTCTTC.

This clone came up a few times. This rearrangement joins TRBV2 to TRBJ2-7; 14 nucleotides agree with TRBD2. V gave up 6 bases and J gave up 7 bases; unmatched junction bases: 17. The V gene's germline CDR1 is SNHLY and CDR2 FYNNEI. The CDR3 loop spans 18 amino acids. The chain's CDR3 is CASRTGLAGERGSEEQYF. In DNA, the CDR3 is TGTGCCAGCAGAACGGGACTAGCGGGAGAGCGGGGATCTGAGGAGCAGTACTTC.

This sequence joins TRBV7-8 and TRBJ2-5; 7 nucleotides match TRBD2. The germline gives CDR1 SGHVS, CDR2 FQNEAQ. Germline trimming cut 5 bases from V and 1 base from J; bases unmatched to any gene: 10. This CDR3 comprises 16 residues. For the CDR3, the DNA is TGTGCCAGCAGCCCCCTGGGGGTAGCGGGCCAAGAGACCCAGTACTTC. Protein: CASSPLGVAGQETQYF.

This chain links TRBV19 with TRBJ2-7; 8 bases match TRBD1. This CDR3 spans 11 amino acids. Trimming took 8 bases from V and 11 from J; bases not matched to a gene: 8. The germline V gene has CDR1 LNHDA and CDR2 SQIVND (reference sequence). The CDR3 sequence is CASQDRETKYF. The CDR3 DNA follows: TGTGCCAGTCAGGACAGGGAAACGAAGTACTTC.

The J gene is TRBJ2-1, the V gene TRBV4-2; 9 nucleotides agree with TRBD2. J was trimmed by 8 bases and V by 0 bases; bases with no gene match: 11. The germline gives CDR1 LGHNA, CDR2 YNFKEQ. This CDR3 has 17 residues. The CDR3 here is CASSQDITAGGWDEQFF. CDR3 bases: TGTGCCAGCAGCCAAGATATCACGGCGGGGGGGTGGGATGAGCAGTTCTTC.

The V and J genes are TRBV5-1 and TRBJ2-3; D may be TRBD1 (6 bases). The CDR3 length is 14 residues. V lost 4 bases and J lost 0, with 9 bases in between. Germline CDR1 is SGHRS and CDR2 is YFSETQ. The CDR3 nucleotides read TGCGCCAGCAGCCCAGGGGACAGCACAGATACGCAGTATTTT. This gives the protein CASSPGDSTDTQYF. The full variable domain, with the rest looked up from reference TRBV5-1 and TRBJ2-3, is KAGVTQTPRYLIKTRGQQVTLSCSPISGHRSVSWYQQTPGQGLQFLFEYFSETQRNKGNFPGRFSGRQFSNSRSEMNVSTLELGDSALYLCASSPGDSTDTQYFGPGTRLTVL.